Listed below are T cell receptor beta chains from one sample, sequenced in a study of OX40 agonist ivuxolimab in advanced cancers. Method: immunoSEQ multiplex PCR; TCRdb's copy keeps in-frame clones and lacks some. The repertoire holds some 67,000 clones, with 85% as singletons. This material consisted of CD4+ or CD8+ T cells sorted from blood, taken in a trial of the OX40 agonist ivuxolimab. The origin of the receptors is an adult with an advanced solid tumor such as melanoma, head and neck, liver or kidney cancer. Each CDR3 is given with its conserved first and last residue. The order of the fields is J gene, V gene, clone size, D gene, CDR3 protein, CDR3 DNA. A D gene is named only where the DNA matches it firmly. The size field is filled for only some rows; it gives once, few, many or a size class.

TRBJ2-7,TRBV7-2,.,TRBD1,CASRPPGQGAGEQYF,TGTGCCAGCAGGCCTCCGGGACAGGGGGCGGGAGAGCAGTACTTC
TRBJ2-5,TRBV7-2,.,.,CASSSAGMTQYF,TGTGCCAGCAGCTCCGCAGGGATGACCCAGTACTTC
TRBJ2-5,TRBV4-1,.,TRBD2,CASSQGSGAFQETQYF,TGCGCCAGCAGCCAAGGAAGCGGGGCCTTTCAAGAGACCCAGTACTTC
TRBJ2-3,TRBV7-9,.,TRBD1,CASSSRTGGTQYF,TGTGCCAGCAGCTCCAGGACAGGCGGAACGCAGTATTTT
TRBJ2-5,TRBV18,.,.,CASFTGVGETQYF,TGTGCCAGCTTCACCGGGGTCGGGGAGACCCAGTACTTC
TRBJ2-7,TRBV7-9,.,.,CASSAPLGGTHEQYF,TGTGCCAGCAGCGCTCCTTTGGGGGGCACACACGAGCAGTACTTC
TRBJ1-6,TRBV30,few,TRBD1,CAWDRDYSPLHF,TGTGCCTGGGACAGGGATTATTCACCCCTCCACTTT
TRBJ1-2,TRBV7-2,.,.,CASSAETVSGYTF,TGTGCCAGCAGCGCAGAGACAGTTTCTGGCTACACCTTC
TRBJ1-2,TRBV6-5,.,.,CASSYSNQVLGYTF,TGTGCCAGCAGTTACTCGAACCAGGTCCTTGGCTACACCTTC
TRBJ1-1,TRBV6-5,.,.,CASSYRGGSEAFF,TGTGCCAGCAGTTACAGGGGAGGGTCTGAAGCTTTCTTT
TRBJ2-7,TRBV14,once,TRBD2,CASSQAIPTRGDYEQYF,TGTGCCAGCAGCCAAGCCATTCCGACTCGGGGGGACTACGAGCAGTACTTC
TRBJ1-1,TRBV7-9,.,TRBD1,CASSTRQGLNTEAFF,TGTGCCAGCAGCACCCGACAGGGCTTGAACACTGAAGCTTTCTTT
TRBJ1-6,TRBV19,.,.,CASSIRPGDSPLHF,TGTGCCAGTAGTATCCGCCCGGGCGACTCACCCCTCCACTTT
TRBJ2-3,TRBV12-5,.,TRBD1,CASGLGDREADTQYF,TGTGCTAGTGGTTTAGGGGACAGGGAAGCAGATACGCAGTATTTT
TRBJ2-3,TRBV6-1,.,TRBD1,CASSEAVRGRSDTQYF,TGTGCCAGCAGTGAAGCGGTAAGGGGGCGGTCAGATACGCAGTATTTT
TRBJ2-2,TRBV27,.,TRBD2,CASSLKGRTSGSPGELFF,TGTGCCAGCAGTTTAAAGGGGAGGACTAGCGGGAGCCCCGGGGAGCTGTTTTTT
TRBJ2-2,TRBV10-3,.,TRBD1,CAISEGTGGIGELFF,TGTGCCATCAGTGAGGGGACAGGGGGTATCGGGGAGCTGTTTTTT
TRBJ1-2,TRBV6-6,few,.,CASHPGYLNYGYTF,TGTGCCAGCCACCCAGGGTATCTGAACTATGGCTACACCTTC
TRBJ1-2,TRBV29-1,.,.,CSVARLGYGYTF,TGCAGCGTTGCCAGGTTAGGGTATGGCTACACCTTC
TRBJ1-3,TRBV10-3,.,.,CAISDVRSGNTIYF,TGTGCCATCAGTGATGTCAGATCTGGAAACACCATATATTTT
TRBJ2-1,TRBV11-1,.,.,CASSRTARGEQFF,TGTGCCAGCAGCCGGACTGCGCGGGGTGAGCAGTTCTTC
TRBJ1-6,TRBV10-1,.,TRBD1,CASSGTGGSYNSPLHF,TGCGCCAGCAGCGGGACAGGGGGCTCCTATAATTCACCCCTCCACTTT
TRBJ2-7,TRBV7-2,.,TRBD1,CASSSRFPGQLLYEQYF,TGTGCCAGCAGCTCACGATTTCCGGGACAGCTCCTTTACGAGCAGTACTTC
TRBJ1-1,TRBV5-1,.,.,CASSIFAGSTEAFF,TGCGCCAGCAGCATTTTCGCCGGGAGCACTGAAGCTTTCTTT
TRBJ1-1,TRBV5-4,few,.,CASSWDRGVTEAFF,TGTGCCAGCAGCTGGGACCGGGGGGTGACTGAAGCTTTCTTT
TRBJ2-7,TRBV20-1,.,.,CSALDSYEQYF,TGCAGTGCACTAGACAGCTACGAGCAGTACTTC
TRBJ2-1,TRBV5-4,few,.,CASSVQGPYNEQFF,TGTGCCAGCAGCGTGCAGGGGCCCTACAATGAGCAGTTCTTC
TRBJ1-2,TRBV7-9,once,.,CASSSPSDGNYGYTF,TGTGCCAGCAGCTCACCGTCGGATGGAAACTATGGCTACACCTTC
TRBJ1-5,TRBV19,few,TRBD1,CASSIAAGGVNQPQHF,TGTGCCAGTAGTATAGCGGCAGGGGGTGTAAATCAGCCCCAGCATTTT
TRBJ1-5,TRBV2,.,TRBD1,CASSGGTGSRQPQHF,TGTGCCAGCAGTGGCGGGACAGGGTCGAGGCAGCCCCAGCATTTT
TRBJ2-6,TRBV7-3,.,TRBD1,CASSLLGTGDVLTF,TGTGCCAGCAGCTTACTTGGGACAGGAGACGTCCTGACTTTC
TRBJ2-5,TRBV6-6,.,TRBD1,CASSYVTGQETQYF,TGTGCCAGCAGTTACGTGACAGGGCAAGAGACCCAGTACTTC
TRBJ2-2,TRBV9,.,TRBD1,CASSVEAGGRTGELFF,TGTGCCAGCAGCGTAGAGGCAGGGGGCAGGACCGGGGAGCTGTTTTTT
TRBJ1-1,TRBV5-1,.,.,CASSLGGAVKNTEAFF,TGCGCCAGCAGCTTGGGTGGGGCGGTGAAGAACACTGAAGCTTTCTTT
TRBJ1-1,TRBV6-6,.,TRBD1,CASSSGGTEAFF,TGTGCCAGCAGTTCAGGGGGCACTGAAGCTTTCTTT
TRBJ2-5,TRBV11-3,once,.,CASSLILEGTPSGQYF,TGTGCCAGCAGCTTAATTTTGGAGGGCACCCCGTCCGGGCAGTACTTC
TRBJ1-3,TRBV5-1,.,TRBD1,CASSLARRTGGSGNTIYF,TGCGCCAGCAGCTTGGCCAGGAGGACAGGAGGCTCTGGAAACACCATATATTTT
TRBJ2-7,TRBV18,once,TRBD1,CASSPSPGQGAGEQYF,TGTGCCAGCTCACCGTCCCCGGGACAGGGGGCGGGCGAGCAGTACTTC
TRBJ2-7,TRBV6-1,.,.,CASKTAGQQPEQYF,TGTGCCAGCAAGACAGCGGGACAGCAACCCGAGCAGTACTTC
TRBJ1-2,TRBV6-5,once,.,CASRGDGYTF,TGTGCCAGCAGGGGAGATGGCTACACCTTC